This passage covers 18 T cell receptor beta chains from one sample sequenced in a study of shared clonotypes between healthy human individuals. Clones were read by immunoSEQ multiplex PCR, and TCRdb kept only the in-frame ones, dropping some. The top ten hold 0.3% to 0.4% of the sample, which has a few million clones, less than 95% seen once. The source material was naive CD4+ T cells from PBMCs. The sample's subset: CD45RA+ positively selected. These receptors all stem from a young man in good health. Some clones in this sample may be carry-over from other donors' samples.

The V gene is TRBV7-9, the J gene TRBJ2-2; a possible D gene is TRBD2 (5 bases). Between the trimmed V and J ends, which lost 6 bases and 3 bases, there was a span of 11 bases. This CDR3 region has 14 residues. The V gene's germline CDR1 is SEHNR and CDR2 FQNEAQ (reference sequence). In DNA, the CDR3 is TGTGCCAGCAGACGCGCGGGTGACACCGGGGAGCTGTTTTTT. Translated: CASRRAGDTGELFF.

The chain employs TRBV5-1 and TRBJ1-1; maybe TRBD1 (5 bases). Germline V gene lookup returns CDR1 SGHRS and CDR2 YFSETQ. This CDR3 has 14 amino acids. Trimming shortened V by 4 bases and J by 8 bases, and 18 bases separated the two germline ends. The CDR3: CASSLTDTRREAFF. The CDR3 DNA reads as TGCGCCAGCAGCCTGACAGACACCCGGAGGGAAGCTTTCTTT.

The chain combines TRBV11-3 with TRBJ2-2; D might be TRBD1 (5 bases). The CDR3 spans 14 residues. The V end was cut by 0 bases, the J end by 6 bases, with 8 bases between. CDR1 and CDR2 (germline): SGHNT, YENEEA. As DNA, the CDR3 is TGTGCCAGCAGCTTAGACTCACAGGCCGGGGAGCTGTTTTTT. This encodes CASSLDSQAGELFF.

This chain links TRBV9 with TRBJ2-1; D is uncertain. The CDR3 consists of 15 residues. V was trimmed by 4 bases and J by 0 bases, leaving 11 bases between them. The V gene's germline CDR1 is SGDLS and CDR2 YYNGEE. CDR3 loop: CASSYALSSYNEQFF. CDR3 in DNA: TGTGCCAGCAGCTATGCCCTCAGCTCCTACAATGAGCAGTTCTTC.

This chain joins TRBV5-1 and TRBJ2-6; D may be TRBD2 (6 bases). Germline loops: CDR1 SGHRS, CDR2 YFSETQ. The CDR3 is 18 amino acids. With 0 bases removed from V and 0 bases from J, the gap between germline ends came to 13 bases. As DNA, the CDR3 is TGCGCCAGCAGCTTGGGGCTAGCGCCGCTCTCTGGGGCCAACGTCCTGACTTTC. It encodes CASSLGLAPLSGANVLTF.

V and J are TRBV2 and TRBJ1-1; possible D gene TRBD1, 5 bases. The CDR3 consists of 15 residues. V shed 3 bases and J shed 6 bases, with 17 bases lying between them. CDR1 is SNHLY and CDR2 is FYNNEI in the germline V gene. The CDR3 protein is CASSDWGLYGAEAFF. Written as DNA, the CDR3 is TGTGCCAGCAGTGATTGGGGACTCTACGGGGCTGAAGCTTTCTTT.

This rearrangement joins TRBV5-8 to TRBJ2-7; no reliable D call. The germline gives CDR1 SGHTS, CDR2 YDEGEE. The CDR3 totals 13 residues. V gave up 0 bases and J gave up 3 bases, with 7 bases separating them. The CDR3: CASSLGPNYEQYF. In DNA, the CDR3 is TGTGCCAGCAGCTTGGGACCGAACTACGAGCAGTACTTC.

This clone was observed a single time. The chain has TRBV7-2 and TRBJ2-7; 12 bases are shared with TRBD1. The CDR3 has 15 residues. J was trimmed by 7 bases and V by 2 bases; bases with no gene match: 6. Germline CDR1 reads SGHTA; CDR2 reads FQGNSA. The CDR3 spells CASSLTGTGGQEQYF. In nucleotides, the CDR3 is TGTGCCAGCAGCTTAACCGGGACAGGGGGCCAGGAGCAGTACTTC.

V is TRBV29-1 and J is TRBJ2-7, with TRBD1 matching 9 bases. The CDR3 extends over 18 amino acids. Losses at the gene ends were 5 bases for V and 2 bases for J; bases not matched to a gene: 19. CDR1 SQVTM and CDR2 ANQGSEA come from the germline V gene. The CDR3 DNA sequence: TGCAGCGTTCAGCCAGTCAAGGGAACAGGGGGCGAGGCCTACGAGCAGTACTTC. Protein product: CSVQPVKGTGGEAYEQYF.

Of note for this clone: This CDR3 is also generated by other DNA sequences in the sample. The genes are TRBV5-1 and TRBJ2-5, with 7 bases identical to TRBD1. Germline lookup yields CDR1 SGHRS and CDR2 YFSETQ. Trimming at V came to 4 bases and at J to 1 base, leaving 4 bases not matched to a gene. The CDR3 runs 14 residues. CDR3 nucleotide sequence: TGCGCCAGCAGCCAAGGGACAGTCCAAGAGACCCAGTACTTC. Its protein product is CASSQGTVQETQYF.

This sequence joins TRBV5-3 and TRBJ2-7, with a weak D call TRBD1 (5 bases). TRBV5-3 is an open reading frame, and its role is uncertain. This CDR3 region has 15 residues. The V end was cut by 3 bases, the J end by 0 bases, with 13 bases between. The CDR3 DNA sequence: TGTGCCAGAAGCTACGCAGGACACCTCTCCTACGAGCAGTACTTC. Amino acid sequence: CARSYAGHLSYEQYF.

This clone was counted a few times. The V and J genes are TRBV27 and TRBJ2-2; TRBD2 might be the D (5 bases). Germline loops: CDR1 MNHEY, CDR2 SMNVEV (reference sequence). Trimming left V 2 bases short and J 7 bases short, with 14 bases between. This CDR3 has 15 amino acids. CDR3 protein: CASSLIVVRDGELFF. CDR3 coding DNA: TGTGCCAGCAGTTTAATAGTAGTTCGGGACGGGGAGCTGTTTTTT.

V usage is TRBV11-2 and J usage is TRBJ2-7; possibly TRBD2 for D (5 bases). This CDR3 has 13 amino acids. Germline V gene data show CDR1 as SGHAT and CDR2 as FQNNGV. The V gene lost 7 bases and the J gene lost 3 bases, with 13 bases spanning the gap. DNA for the CDR3: TGTGCCAGCACCAAGGAGGTATTCTACGAGCAGTACTTC. It translates to CASTKEVFYEQYF.

This clone showed up just once. This chain links TRBV28 with TRBJ2-5; D might be TRBD2 (6 bases). The closer fit of TRBJ2-7 to the DNA end suggests the J call may be wrong. From germline, CDR1 is MDHEN and CDR2 SYDVKM. The CDR3 has 16 residues. CDR3 residues: CASSSEGLGLSLEQYF. The CDR3 DNA is TGTGCCAGCAGTTCAGAGGGGCTGGGACTGTCGCTCGAGCAGTACTTC.

The chain is built from TRBV7-9 and TRBJ2-1, with D possibly being TRBD1 (5 bases). CDR1 is SEHNR, CDR2 FQNEAQ, per germline (reference sequence). V shed 5 bases and J shed 4 bases, with 24 bases lying between them. This CDR3 contains 18 residues. DNA for the CDR3: TGTGCCAGCAGCCCGGACATTTCCGAACCTTACGTTTACAATGAGCAGTTCTTC. Residues: CASSPDISEPYVYNEQFF.

This clone appeared once. The chain has TRBV6-1 and TRBJ2-2; 9 bases align to TRBD2. Germline V gene lookup returns CDR1 MNHNS and CDR2 SASEGT. The CDR3 sequence is 15 residues long. V trimming: 10 bases; J trimming: 2 bases; junction bases outside the gene matches: 8. The CDR3 here is CATVGLAKNTGELFF. The CDR3 DNA reads as TGTGCCACCGTAGGACTAGCGAAAAACACCGGGGAGCTGTTTTTT.

The DNA for the CDR3 is TGTGCCAGCAGCGTAGGACTGATGAGCTCTGGAAACACCATATATTTT. Translating gives CASSVGLMSSGNTIYF. This chain uses TRBV9 with TRBJ1-3; D remains ambiguous. V lost 0 bases to trimming and J lost 0 bases, with 10 bases between them. Germline values: CDR1 SGDLS, CDR2 YYNGEE. There are 16 residues in the CDR3.

The V and J genes are TRBV5-6 and TRBJ1-2; the D gene is possibly TRBD1 (5 bases). The CDR3 loop spans 13 amino acids. V shed 0 bases and J shed 7 bases, with 10 bases lying between them. Germline CDR1 and CDR2: SGHDT and YYEEEE. CDR3 sequence: CASSLAGTAGYTF. CDR3 coding DNA: TGTGCCAGCAGCTTGGCAGGGACCGCTGGCTACACCTTC. The full variable domain, its missing parts supplied by reference TRBV5-6 and TRBJ1-2, is DAGVTQSPTHLIKTRGQQVTLRCSPKSGHDTVSWYQQALGQGPQFIFQYYEEEERQRGNFPDRFSGHQFPNYSSELNVNALLLGDSALYLCASSLAGTAGYTFGSGTRLTVV.